The source of this TCR beta chain is a study of OX40 agonist ivuxolimab in advanced cancers. General study points: Low levels of normalized T-cell clonal expansion also appeared in some nonresponders.

Clones were read by immunoSEQ multiplex PCR, and TCRdb kept only the in-frame ones, dropping some. The sample lists 30,000 or so clones, 79% seen once, with 13% to 15% in the top ten. Trimming pared 4 bases from V and 2 bases from J, leaving 17 bases between. CDR1 is SGDLS and CDR2 is YYNGEE in the germline V gene. This CDR3 has 16 residues. A word on this clone: Antigen unknown.

Source: CD4+ or CD8+ T cells sorted from blood, taken in a trial of the OX40 agonist ivuxolimab. This clonotype originated in an adult with an advanced solid tumor such as melanoma, head and neck, liver or kidney cancer. V is TRBV9 and J is TRBJ2-3, with D tentatively TRBD1 or TRBD2 (6 bases each). The CDR3, as DNA: TGTGCCAGCAGCCCGTCAAGGGGGGCCCTCACAGATACGCAGTATTTT. It specifies CASSPSRGALTDTQYF.